This entry is about one T cell receptor beta chain. Its antigen is currently unknown. The data were taken from a study of cytomegalovirus exposure and HLA in healthy donors. Findings of the study overall: Upon later analysis, HLA-associated TCR beta chains proved more clonally expanded than other, equally common chains.

In the PCR, 60 Vbeta and 13 Jbeta primers were used. Profiled with immunoSEQ multiplex PCR; TCRdb holds only in-frame clones, not every one. The table includes around 200,000 clones, 75% to 90% detected once. Germline values: CDR1 MNHEY, CDR2 SMNVEV (reference sequence). The CDR3 has 14 residues. V was clipped by 2 bases and J by 6 bases, with 11 bases between them. The chain employs TRBV27 and TRBJ2-1, with D tentatively TRBD2 (5 bases). The receptor's source is a young woman in good health and CMV-seronegative. The source material was PBMCs. CDR3 sequence (DNA): TGTGCCAGCAGTTTACTAGCCCCTCCCAATGAGCAGTTCTTC. Residues: CASSLLAPPNEQFF.